These 32 T cell receptor beta chains share one sample of origin, sequenced in a study of response to subunit inactivated influenza vaccine. TCRdb reprocessed the RT-PCR reads via MiXCR and lists one record per CDR3 protein. The data contain hundreds of thousands of distinct CDR3 sequences, around 15% of them seen just once; the ten biggest clones take up 7.6%. This specimen consisted of PBMCs from blood, obtained around two weeks before vaccination. Receptor source: a man aged 50 or older who received an inactivated influenza vaccine.

This clonotype appeared a few times. The chain links TRBV7-2 to TRBJ1-1, with D unclear. This CDR3 has 15 residues. Trimming took off 1 base at V and 3 bases at J, with 12 bases between the two ends. Germline V lookup: CDR1 SGHTA, CDR2 FQGNSA. DNA of the CDR3: TGTGCCAGCAGCTTAGTTCCAGGTCGGGACACTGAAGCTTTCTTT. This codes for CASSLVPGRDTEAFF.

Concerning this clonotype itself: One junction end disagrees with the germline gene, perhaps due to a read error. The chain employs TRBV18 and TRBJ2-3; possibly TRBD1 for D (6 bases). The V gene's germline CDR1 is KGHSH and CDR2 LQKENI. CDR3 length: 16 residues. For the CDR3, the DNA is TGTGCCAGCTCACCACCCCCAGGGGCCGACACAGATGCGCAGTATTTT. Translated: CASSPPPGADTDAQYF. The full variable domain, rest sourced from reference TRBV18 and TRBJ2-3, is NAGVMQNPRHLVRRRGQEARLRCSPMKGHSHVYWYRQLPEEGLKFMVYLQKENIIDESGMPKERFSAEFPKEGPSILRIQQVVRGDSAAYFCASSPPPGADTDAQYFGPGTRLTVL.

The chain links TRBV12-3 or TRBV12-4 to TRBJ2-3; possibly TRBD1 for D (6 bases). V lost 6 bases and J 4 bases, leaving 8 bases between the germline ends. This CDR3 has 12 residues. The CDR3 DNA follows: TGTGCCAGCAGAACAGGGCCAGATACGCAGTATTTT. Translation: CASRTGPDTQYF.

V usage is TRBV29-1 and J usage is TRBJ1-1; D gene unclear. Trimming took off 5 bases at V and 5 bases at J, with 15 bases between the two ends. Germline CDR1 is SQVTM and CDR2 is ANQGSEA. The length of the CDR3 is 13 residues. The CDR3 nucleotides are TGCAGCGTTCCGGCCGTGGGGAGGACTGAAGCTTTCTTT. It translates to CSVPAVGRTEAFF.

Details on this clonotype: A much more abundant neighbour one base away suggests this may be a read error. The chain uses TRBV9 and TRBJ1-2, with unresolved D. The CDR3 is 10 amino acids. Germline assignment: CDR1 SGDLS and CDR2 YYNGEE. Trimming took off 3 bases at V and 6 bases at J, with 3 bases between the two ends. The chain's CDR3 is CASSGNGYTF. DNA of the CDR3: TGTGCCAGCAGCGGAAATGGCTACACCTTC.

This clonotype was seen a few times. V and J are TRBV27 and TRBJ2-1; TRBD1 might be the D (5 bases). The germline gives CDR1 MNHEY, CDR2 SMNVEV (reference sequence). The CDR3 covers 14 residues. Trimming left V 3 bases short and J 8 bases short, with 14 bases between. The CDR3 protein is CASSFQGSVYEQFF. As DNA, the CDR3 is TGTGCCAGCAGTTTCCAGGGATCGGTCTATGAGCAGTTCTTC.

There are a few counts of this clonotype. The chain links TRBV12-3 or TRBV12-4 to TRBJ2-2; the match to TRBD1 covers 8 bases. With 7 bases clipped from V and 5 bases from J, the junction kept 12 bases outside the gene matches. This CDR3 contains 16 residues. The CDR3 DNA is TGTGCCAGCACGAGAGGACAGGGAGGTGTAACCGGGGAGCTGTTTTTT. Protein product: CASTRGQGGVTGELFF.

The chain links TRBV28 to TRBJ2-5; tentatively, D is TRBD2 (5 bases). Per germline, CDR1 MDHEN and CDR2 SYDVKM. This CDR3 region has 13 residues. Trimming cost V 7 bases and J 5 bases, with 14 bases left between them. For the CDR3, the DNA is TGTGCCAGCACCCTCGGTAGCGCGGAGACCCAGTACTTC. It encodes CASTLGSAETQYF.

V usage is TRBV29-1 and J usage is TRBJ1-4; TRBD1 might be the D (5 bases). This CDR3 region has 14 residues. The germline V gene encodes CDR1 SQVTM and CDR2 ANQGSEA. V shed 5 bases and J shed 7 bases, with 17 bases lying between them. CDR3 region: CSVLTSEGTEKLFF. The DNA of the CDR3 is TGCAGCGTTTTAACGTCGGAGGGGACTGAAAAACTGTTTTTT.

This clonotype was counted ten times or more. V gene TRBV2 combines with J gene TRBJ1-6; D unresolved. Germline assignment: CDR1 SNHLY and CDR2 FYNNEI. V was clipped by 3 bases and J by 5 bases, with 8 bases between them. The CDR3 is made up of 14 amino acids. The CDR3 region is CASSERVDNSPLHF. The CDR3 DNA sequence: TGTGCCAGCAGTGAGAGGGTGGATAATTCACCCCTCCACTTT.

The CDR3 protein is CASSLEETVLSGYTF. The CDR3 coding sequence is TGTGCCAGCAGCTTAGAGGAGACAGTACTGTCTGGCTACACCTTC. The J gene is TRBJ1-2, the V gene TRBV7-9; maybe TRBD1 (5 bases). The germline V and J ends were trimmed by 1 base and 7 bases, with 16 bases remaining between them. The CDR3 is 15 amino acids. Germline values: CDR1 SEHNR, CDR2 FQNEAQ (reference sequence).

The V call is TRBV7-3, the J call TRBJ2-6, with D possibly matching TRBD1 (6 bases). Deletions cut 1 base from V and 0 bases from J, with 22 bases between. This CDR3 is built from 21 residues. Germline V gene sequence: CDR1 SGHTA, CDR2 FQGTGA. The CDR3 nucleotides are TGTGCCAGCAGCTTAATAAAAGCGCACAGGGCTACTTCCTCTGGGGCCAACGTCCTGACTTTC. Translation gives CASSLIKAHRATSSGANVLTF.

This clonotype was seen only a few times. The gene calls are TRBV12-3 or TRBV12-4 and TRBJ2-5; D call uncertain. The CDR3 loop spans 12 amino acids. V lost 2 bases to trimming and J lost 3 bases, with 4 bases between them. CDR3 coding DNA: TGTGCCAGCAGTTTAAGGAAAGAGACCCAGTACTTC. It is translated as CASSLRKETQYF.

This clonotype has more than one count but fewer than ten. The chain joins TRBV4-3 to TRBJ2-1; perhaps TRBD1 as D (6 bases). The germline gives CDR1 LGHNA, CDR2 YSLEER. The V end was cut by 3 bases, the J end by 9 bases, with 18 bases between. The CDR3 loop spans 15 amino acids. As DNA, the CDR3 is TGCGCCAGCAGCCAGGCGTCGTCGCAGGGGAGTGAGCAGTTCTTC. It encodes CASSQASSQGSEQFF.

The V and J genes are TRBV2 and TRBJ1-1; 10 bases map to TRBD1. The ends lost 5 bases at V and 4 bases at J; junction bases unmatched: 4. In germline, CDR1 is SNHLY, CDR2 FYNNEI. The CDR3 is 14 residues long. CDR3 protein: CASSRDRGGTEAFF. CDR3 DNA: TGTGCCAGCAGTCGGGACAGGGGAGGCACTGAAGCTTTCTTT.

This clonotype was recorded once. A much more abundant neighbour one base away suggests this may be a read error. The chain joins TRBV28 to TRBJ2-1; 7 positions agree with TRBD2. Germline V gives CDR1 MDHEN, CDR2 SYDVKM. CDR3 length: 14 amino acids. The CDR3 bases are TGTGCCAGCAACCTAGCGGAGTCCTACAATAAGCAGTTCTTC. This translates into CASNLAESYNKQFF. The full variable domain, rest sourced from reference TRBV28 and TRBJ2-1, is DVKVTQSSRYLVKRTGEKVFLECVQDMDHENMFWYRQDPGLGLRLIYFSYDVKMKEKGDIPEGYSVSREKKERFSLILESASTNQTSMYLCASNLAESYNKQFFGPGTRLTVL.

This clonotype came up many times. The rearrangement uses TRBV5-1 and TRBJ2-7, with a weak D call TRBD1 (6 bases). This CDR3 is built from 13 residues. CDR1 is SGHRS, CDR2 YFSETQ, per germline. V lost 1 base to trimming and J lost 7 bases, with 12 bases between them. The CDR3 spells CASSLSGAGEQYF. DNA for the CDR3: TGCGCCAGCAGCTTGTCAGGGGCAGGGGAGCAGTACTTC. Full variable domain (missing parts from reference TRBV5-1 and TRBJ2-7): KAGVTQTPRYLIKTRGQQVTLSCSPISGHRSVSWYQQTPGQGLQFLFEYFSETQRNKGNFPGRFSGRQFSNSRSEMNVSTLELGDSALYLCASSLSGAGEQYFGPGTRLTVT.

This clonotype was counted only a few times. V usage is TRBV4-3 and J usage is TRBJ1-1, with TRBD1 matching over 9 bases. V lost 3 bases to trimming and J lost 7 bases; unmatched junction nucleotides: 3. Per the germline V gene, CDR1 is LGHNA and CDR2 is YSLEER. This CDR3 comprises 13 residues. The CDR3 here is CASSQDRGIEAFF. CDR3 DNA sequence: TGCGCCAGCAGCCAGGACAGGGGTATTGAAGCTTTCTTT.

The chain employs TRBV12-3 or TRBV12-4 and TRBJ1-6; unclear D gene. This CDR3 has 13 residues. V lost 3 bases, J lost 7 bases, and 7 bases lay in between. Written as DNA, the CDR3 is TGTGCCAGCAGTTTTACAGAGAATTCACCCCTCCACTTT. Protein product: CASSFTENSPLHF.

The gene calls are TRBV10-3 and TRBJ2-2; D is undetermined. CDR3 length: 14 residues. V lost 11 bases, J lost 3 bases, and 16 bases lay in between. Germline loops: CDR1 ENHRY, CDR2 SYGVKD. The DNA for the CDR3 is TGTGCCGCAAGCTCGGCCGGAGACACCGGGGAGCTGTTTTTT. This gives the protein CAASSAGDTGELFF.

This chain connects TRBV7-8 to TRBJ2-5, with 10 bases matching TRBD1. CDR3 length equals 16 residues. V shed 2 bases and J 5 bases; nucleotides not matched to a gene: 8. CDR1 and CDR2 from the germline V gene are SGHVS and FQNEAQ. CDR3 residues: CASSLRTGGNWETQYF. In nucleotides, the CDR3 is TGTGCCAGCAGCTTAAGGACAGGGGGTAACTGGGAGACCCAGTACTTC.

The chain combines TRBV5-1 with TRBJ2-3; D is undetermined. V lost 0 bases and J lost 2, with 10 bases in between. The germline gives CDR1 SGHRS, CDR2 YFSETQ. The CDR3 contains 15 residues. This CDR3 reads CASSLGGTFTDTQYF. CDR3 nucleotide sequence: TGCGCCAGCAGCTTGGGGGGAACGTTCACAGATACGCAGTATTTT.

There are many counts of this clonotype. The J gene is TRBJ1-2, the V gene TRBV7-2; D gene ambiguous. CDR3 length: 14 amino acids. Germline CDR1 and CDR2: SGHTA and FQGNSA. The V and J ends lost 2 bases and 1 base respectively, with 8 bases between them. CDR3 sequence reads: CASSLKEVNYGYTF. DNA for the CDR3: TGTGCCAGCAGCTTAAAGGAGGTTAACTATGGCTACACCTTC.

This clonotype was recorded at least ten times. This chain links TRBV10-3 with TRBJ2-7, with TRBD2 matching 11 bases. The V and J ends lost 7 bases and 6 bases, in that order; junction bases with no gene match: 8. There are 14 residues in the CDR3. From germline, CDR1 is ENHRY and CDR2 SYGVKD. The CDR3 is CAIKELAGAGEQYF. CDR3 bases: TGTGCCATCAAGGAACTAGCGGGAGCGGGCGAGCAGTACTTC.

This clonotype has a handful of counts. V and J are TRBV29-1 and TRBJ2-5; 8 nucleotides line up with TRBD1. From germline, CDR1 is SQVTM and CDR2 ANQGSEA. This CDR3 region has 17 residues. The trim removed 4 bases at V and 7 bases at J, leaving 20 bases unmatched. This CDR3 reads CSVGGNQGAGGRGTQYF. CDR3 DNA sequence: TGCAGCGTTGGGGGTAACCAGGGGGCGGGCGGCAGAGGGACCCAGTACTTC.

The V call is TRBV10-3, the J call TRBJ1-4, with 9 bases that match TRBD1. The CDR3 has 14 amino acids. The V gene end was trimmed by 6 bases and the J gene end by 10 bases; junction bases not matched to a gene: 9. In germline, CDR1 is ENHRY, CDR2 SYGVKD. The CDR3 protein is CAISEDRGKGKLFF. CDR3 DNA: TGTGCCATCAGCGAGGACAGGGGAAAAGGAAAACTGTTTTTT.

The chain couples TRBV12-3 or TRBV12-4 to TRBJ1-2, with D perhaps matching TRBD1 (5 bases). The CDR3 has 13 amino acids. Trimming took 3 bases from V and 4 from J, leaving 9 bases between them. The CDR3 here is CASSFRGSYGYTF. CDR3 DNA sequence: TGTGCCAGCAGTTTTAGGGGAAGCTATGGCTACACCTTC.

The chain recombines TRBV15 with TRBJ2-3; TRBD1 agrees at 9 bases. V dropped 4 bases and J dropped 6; count of bases not matched to a gene: 11. The CDR3 contains 16 residues. CDR1 is LNHNV and CDR2 is YYDKDF in the germline V gene (reference sequence). As DNA, the CDR3 is TGTGCCACCAGCATAGAGGGGACAGGGCTCCTGGATACGCAGTATTTT. Its protein product is CATSIEGTGLLDTQYF. Filled out from reference TRBV15 and TRBJ2-3, the complete variable domain reads DAMVIQNPRYQVTQFGKPVTLSCSQTLNHNVMYWYQQKSSQAPKLLFHYYDKDFNNEADTPDNFQSRRPNTSFCFLDIRSPGLGDTAMYLCATSIEGTGLLDTQYFGPGTRLTVL.

V gene TRBV6-4 combines with J gene TRBJ2-5, with D possibly called TRBD1 or TRBD2 (5 bases each). The CDR3 extends over 15 amino acids. The V gene lost 6 bases and the J gene lost 8 bases, with 22 bases spanning the gap. CDR1 is MRHNA and CDR2 is SNTAGT in the germline V gene. CDR3 in DNA: TGTGCCAGCAGAGGAATGGGACGGGTCGGGGAAACCCAGTACTTC. It specifies CASRGMGRVGETQYF.

The J gene is TRBJ1-3, the V gene TRBV5-5; D might be TRBD1 (5 bases). Germline V lookup: CDR1 SGHKS, CDR2 YYEKEE (reference sequence). This CDR3 contains 16 residues. V gave up 0 bases and J gave up 0 bases, with 10 bases separating them. For the CDR3, the DNA is TGTGCCAGCAGCTTGGAGGCGGGGGTCTCTGGAAACACCATATATTTT. This encodes CASSLEAGVSGNTIYF.

This clonotype has ten or more counts. This chain joins TRBV7-9 and TRBJ2-1; D perhaps matches TRBD2 (5 bases). V was clipped by 4 bases and J by 5 bases, with 12 bases between them. Looked up from germline, CDR1 is SEHNR and CDR2 is FQNEAQ (reference sequence). The CDR3 covers 14 residues. The CDR3 reads CASSSYRGNNEQFF. The CDR3 bases are TGTGCCAGCAGCTCATACCGGGGTAACAATGAGCAGTTCTTC.

This clonotype was seen a handful of times. The V gene is TRBV6-1, the J gene TRBJ2-1, with 14 bases fitting TRBD2. CDR3 length: 18 amino acids. Trimming removed 5 bases from V and 6 bases from J; junction bases left unmatched: 12. From germline, CDR1 is MNHNS and CDR2 SASEGT. The CDR3 DNA sequence: TGTGCCAGCAGTCCCTATCACCCGGGACTAGCGGGGGTCAATGAGCAGTTCTTC. Protein: CASSPYHPGLAGVNEQFF.